This is a list of T cell receptor beta chains from one sample in a study of cytomegalovirus exposure and HLA in healthy donors. Clones were sequenced by immunoSEQ multiplex PCR, and TCRdb holds only the in-frame ones, with some missing. The sample has about 110,000 clones, approximately 15% seen once. What was sequenced was PBMCs. Receptors were obtained from a young woman in good health and CMV-seronegative. Both conserved end residues are part of each CDR3. D genes are given only for firm matches. The size of a clone is reported for some rows only, either as once, few or many, or as a class for expanded clones.

j_call: TRBJ2-7; clone_size: few; d_call: TRBD1; v_call: TRBV5-6; cdr3_nt: TGTGCCAGCAGCGGCCCCGGGACAGGGAGTTCCTACGAGCAGTACTTC; cdr3_aa: CASSGPGTGSSYEQYF
j_call: TRBJ2-7; clone_size: few; d_call: -; v_call: TRBV13; cdr3_nt: TGTGCCAGCAGCTCCATCCGACAGGGAGGAACCTACGAGCAGTACTTC; cdr3_aa: CASSSIRQGGTYEQYF
j_call: TRBJ2-2; clone_size: once; d_call: TRBD1; v_call: TRBV27; cdr3_nt: TGTGCCAGCAGTCCCCCGGACAGGGGCACCGGGGAGCTGTTTTTT; cdr3_aa: CASSPPDRGTGELFF
j_call: TRBJ2-1; clone_size: few; d_call: -; v_call: TRBV4-1; cdr3_nt: TGCGCCAGCAGCCAGGAAAAAGGGGTACCCAATGAGCAGTTCTTC; cdr3_aa: CASSQEKGVPNEQFF
j_call: TRBJ1-2; clone_size: few; d_call: -; v_call: TRBV19; cdr3_nt: TGTGCCAGCCGCCCTGGACGGACTTACTATGGCTACACCTTC; cdr3_aa: CASRPGRTYYGYTF
j_call: TRBJ2-7; clone_size: -; d_call: TRBD1; v_call: TRBV9; cdr3_nt: TGTGCCAGCAGCCTCCGACAGGGGTCCTACGAGCAGTACTTC; cdr3_aa: CASSLRQGSYEQYF
j_call: TRBJ2-1; clone_size: few; d_call: -; v_call: TRBV5-8; cdr3_nt: TGTGCCAGCAGCTTGGGCGGGGAAGGGCAGTTCTTC; cdr3_aa: CASSLGGEGQFF
j_call: TRBJ1-4; clone_size: -; d_call: -; v_call: TRBV6-1; cdr3_nt: TGTGCCAGCAGTGACTCCCCAGGTAGAGAAAAACTGTTTTTT; cdr3_aa: CASSDSPGREKLFF
j_call: TRBJ1-1; clone_size: -; d_call: -; v_call: TRBV21-1; cdr3_nt: TGTGCCAGCAGCTTCCCTCGGGAAGCTTTCTTT; cdr3_aa: CASSFPREAFF
j_call: TRBJ2-7; clone_size: few; d_call: -; v_call: TRBV7-9; cdr3_nt: TGTGCCAGCAGCTTAGGAGGTCCAAACGAGCAGTACTTC; cdr3_aa: CASSLGGPNEQYF
j_call: TRBJ1-5; clone_size: -; d_call: TRBD1; v_call: TRBV5-1; cdr3_nt: TGCGCCAGCAGCTCTACAGGGGGGCAACAGCCCCAGCATTTT; cdr3_aa: CASSSTGGQQPQHF
j_call: TRBJ2-5; clone_size: -; d_call: TRBD2; v_call: TRBV30; cdr3_nt: TGTGCCTGGAGGATGGGAGGGCAAGAGACCCAGTACTTC; cdr3_aa: CAWRMGGQETQYF
j_call: TRBJ2-3; clone_size: -; d_call: -; v_call: TRBV4-1; cdr3_nt: TGCGCCAGCAGCCAAAGGGAGGGGGGGAGCACAGATACGCAGTATTTT; cdr3_aa: CASSQREGGSTDTQYF
j_call: TRBJ2-7; clone_size: -; d_call: -; v_call: TRBV5-1; cdr3_nt: TGCGCCAGCAGCTTGGGCGGGCCCTACGAGCAGTACTTC; cdr3_aa: CASSLGGPYEQYF
j_call: TRBJ2-1; clone_size: -; d_call: TRBD2; v_call: TRBV11-1; cdr3_nt: TGTGCCAGCAACAATCCCCTGCGGGGGGGCTTGAATGAGCAGTTCTTC; cdr3_aa: CASNNPLRGGLNEQFF
j_call: TRBJ1-6; clone_size: -; d_call: TRBD1; v_call: TRBV2; cdr3_nt: TGTGCCAGGCGGGACAGGGGAGGTTCGGAGAATTCACCCCTCCACTTT; cdr3_aa: CARRDRGGSENSPLHF
j_call: TRBJ2-3; clone_size: many; d_call: TRBD1; v_call: TRBV6-4; cdr3_nt: TGTGCCAGCAGTGAAGGACAGGGGGCAGATACGCAGTATTTT; cdr3_aa: CASSEGQGADTQYF
j_call: TRBJ2-1; clone_size: few; d_call: -; v_call: TRBV7-8; cdr3_nt: TGTGCCAGCAGCTTTCGTAGGGGTTATTACAATGAGCAGTTCTTC; cdr3_aa: CASSFRRGYYNEQFF
j_call: TRBJ1-3; clone_size: -; d_call: -; v_call: TRBV4-2; cdr3_nt: TGTGCCAGCAGCCAAGTTCCCAGGGGAAACACCATATATTTT; cdr3_aa: CASSQVPRGNTIYF
j_call: TRBJ2-3; clone_size: -; d_call: TRBD2; v_call: TRBV30; cdr3_nt: TGTGCCTGGAGTGTAGGCGCGGGGGGGGGCACAGATACGCAGTATTTT; cdr3_aa: CAWSVGAGGGTDTQYF
j_call: TRBJ1-4; clone_size: -; d_call: TRBD1; v_call: TRBV4-2; cdr3_nt: TGTGCCAGCAGCCAAGAGCCCGCGACAGGGGTTAATAATGAAAAACTGTTTTTT; cdr3_aa: CASSQEPATGVNNEKLFF
j_call: TRBJ1-4; clone_size: few; d_call: TRBD1; v_call: TRBV28; cdr3_nt: TGTGCCAGCAGTACACAACGGGACAGGGGGAGTGAAAAACTGTTTTTT; cdr3_aa: CASSTQRDRGSEKLFF
j_call: TRBJ1-2; clone_size: once; d_call: TRBD1; v_call: TRBV4-2; cdr3_nt: TGTGCCAGCAGCCAAGATCTGAGGGGGCGAATAACTAACTATGGCTACACCTTC; cdr3_aa: CASSQDLRGRITNYGYTF
j_call: TRBJ2-3; clone_size: few; d_call: -; v_call: TRBV5-6; cdr3_nt: TGTGCCAGCAGCTCCGATCGGGCTAGCGGCACAGATACGCAGTATTTT; cdr3_aa: CASSSDRASGTDTQYF
j_call: TRBJ2-5; clone_size: few; d_call: -; v_call: TRBV4-2; cdr3_nt: TGTGCCAGCAGCCAAGATCTGGAGACCCAGTACTTC; cdr3_aa: CASSQDLETQYF
j_call: TRBJ2-1; clone_size: -; d_call: TRBD2; v_call: TRBV9; cdr3_nt: TGTGCCAGCAGCGATAGCGGGGGAACCTACAATGAGCAGTTCTTC; cdr3_aa: CASSDSGGTYNEQFF
j_call: TRBJ1-1; clone_size: -; d_call: -; v_call: TRBV5-1; cdr3_nt: TGCGCCAGCAGCTTGGGTCGGGGTGGAGGCAACACTGAAGCTTTCTTT; cdr3_aa: CASSLGRGGGNTEAFF
j_call: TRBJ2-7; clone_size: few; d_call: -; v_call: TRBV28; cdr3_nt: TGTGCCAGCACCCGGGTAGGGGCGCCAGGGCAGTACTTC; cdr3_aa: CASTRVGAPGQYF
j_call: TRBJ2-3; clone_size: -; d_call: -; v_call: TRBV4-2; cdr3_nt: TGTGCCAGCAGCCAGGGCGAACTGAACACAGATACGCAGTATTTT; cdr3_aa: CASSQGELNTDTQYF
j_call: TRBJ2-1; clone_size: -; d_call: TRBD1; v_call: TRBV10-3; cdr3_nt: TGTGCCACGACAGGGAACAATGAGCAGTTCTTC; cdr3_aa: CATTGNNEQFF
j_call: TRBJ2-7; clone_size: -; d_call: TRBD2; v_call: TRBV5-4; cdr3_nt: TGTGCCAGCAGCCCCCGCGAGCCTAGCGGGAGTATTACCTACGAGCAGTACTTC; cdr3_aa: CASSPREPSGSITYEQYF
j_call: TRBJ2-1; clone_size: -; d_call: TRBD2; v_call: TRBV7-6; cdr3_nt: TGTGCCAGCAGCACCCGACTAGCGGGGGCCGGGAATGAGCAGTTCTTC; cdr3_aa: CASSTRLAGAGNEQFF
j_call: TRBJ1-3; clone_size: -; d_call: -; v_call: TRBV5-6; cdr3_nt: TGTGCCAGCAGCCCGGACAGAGGAAACACCATATATTTT; cdr3_aa: CASSPDRGNTIYF
j_call: TRBJ2-1; clone_size: -; d_call: TRBD2; v_call: TRBV6-5; cdr3_nt: TGTGCCAGCAGTTACTCGAGGTTGGGGGGGAATGAGCAGTTCTTC; cdr3_aa: CASSYSRLGGNEQFF
j_call: TRBJ2-1; clone_size: few; d_call: TRBD2; v_call: TRBV5-1; cdr3_nt: TGCGCCAGCAGCAACTCTAGCGGGGGGTGGCGGGGTAATGAGCAGTTCTTC; cdr3_aa: CASSNSSGGWRGNEQFF
j_call: TRBJ2-2; clone_size: few; d_call: TRBD1; v_call: TRBV29-1; cdr3_nt: TGCAGCGTTGATACACAGGGGGCTACCGGGGAGCTGTTTTTT; cdr3_aa: CSVDTQGATGELFF
j_call: TRBJ1-2; clone_size: -; d_call: -; v_call: TRBV7-9; cdr3_nt: TGTGCCAGCAGCTTAATAGACGGGGGGGTTGACTATGGCTACACCTTC; cdr3_aa: CASSLIDGGVDYGYTF
j_call: TRBJ2-3; clone_size: few; d_call: TRBD2; v_call: TRBV5-1; cdr3_nt: TGCGCCAGCAGTCGTAGCGGGGGGGACACAGATACGCAGTATTTT; cdr3_aa: CASSRSGGDTDTQYF
j_call: TRBJ2-3; clone_size: -; d_call: -; v_call: TRBV9; cdr3_nt: TGTGCCAGCAGCGTCGCCGGCGGAAATACGCAGTATTTT; cdr3_aa: CASSVAGGNTQYF
j_call: TRBJ2-7; clone_size: -; d_call: TRBD1; v_call: TRBV2; cdr3_nt: TGTGCCAGCAGCCAGACAGGGGGCTACGAGCAGTACTTC; cdr3_aa: CASSQTGGYEQYF
j_call: TRBJ2-5; clone_size: few; d_call: -; v_call: TRBV28; cdr3_nt: TGTGCCAGCGAACGAGGGACTGACGGAGAGACCCAGTACTTC; cdr3_aa: CASERGTDGETQYF
j_call: TRBJ1-1; clone_size: few; d_call: -; v_call: TRBV19; cdr3_nt: TGTGCCAGTAGCCCGGGAGCCGAACTGGAAGCTTTCTTT; cdr3_aa: CASSPGAELEAFF
j_call: TRBJ2-6; clone_size: -; d_call: TRBD1; v_call: TRBV7-3; cdr3_nt: TGTGCCAGCAGCTTAACGACAGGGGTCGGGGCCAACGTCCTGACTTTC; cdr3_aa: CASSLTTGVGANVLTF